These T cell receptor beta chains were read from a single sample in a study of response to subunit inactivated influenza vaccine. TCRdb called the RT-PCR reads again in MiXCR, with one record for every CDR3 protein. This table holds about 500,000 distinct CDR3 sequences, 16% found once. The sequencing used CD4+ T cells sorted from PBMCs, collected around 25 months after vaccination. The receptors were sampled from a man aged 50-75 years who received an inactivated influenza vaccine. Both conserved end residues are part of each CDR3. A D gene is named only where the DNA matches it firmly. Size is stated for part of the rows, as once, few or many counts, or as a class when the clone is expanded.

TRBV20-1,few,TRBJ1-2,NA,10,CSASGGGYTF,TGCAGTGCTTCCGGGGGTGGCTACACCTTC
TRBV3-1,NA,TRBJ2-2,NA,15,CASSQVYLNTGELFF,TGTGCCAGCAGCCAAGTGTACCTGAACACCGGGGAGCTGTTTTTT
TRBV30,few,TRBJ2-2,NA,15,CAWKPPGLNTGELFF,TGTGCCTGGAAACCACCGGGACTTAACACCGGGGAGCTGTTTTTT
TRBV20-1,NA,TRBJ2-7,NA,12,CSARDLPYEQYF,TGCAGTGCGCGGGACCTTCCGTACGAGCAGTACTTC
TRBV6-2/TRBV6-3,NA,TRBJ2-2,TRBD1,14,CASTDRGETGELFF,TGTGCCAGCACCGACAGGGGGGAGACCGGGGAGCTGTTTTTT
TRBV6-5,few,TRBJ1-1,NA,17,CASSYSSGVTVNTEAFF,TGTGCCAGCAGTTACTCTTCCGGGGTAACGGTGAACACTGAAGCTTTCTTT
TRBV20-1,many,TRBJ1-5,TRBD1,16,CSAIDPLQGRNQPQHF,TGCAGTGCCATCGACCCGTTACAGGGGCGCAATCAGCCCCAGCATTTT
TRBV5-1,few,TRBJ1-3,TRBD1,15,CASSLRQGDGNTIYF,TGCGCCAGCAGCTTACGACAGGGTGATGGAAACACCATATATTTT
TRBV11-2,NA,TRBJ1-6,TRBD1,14,CASSLDLTGGAPHF,TGTGCCAGCAGCTTAGACCTGACAGGGGGAGCTCCCCACTTT
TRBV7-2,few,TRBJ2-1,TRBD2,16,CASSRLAGATYNEQFF,TGTGCCAGCAGCCGCTTAGCGGGAGCAACATACAATGAGCAGTTCTTC
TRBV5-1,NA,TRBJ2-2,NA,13,CASSLEYIGELFF,TGCGCCAGCAGCTTGGAATATATCGGGGAGCTGTTTTTT
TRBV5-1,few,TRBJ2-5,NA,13,CASSFEERETQYF,TGCGCCAGCAGCTTCGAAGAGAGGGAGACCCAGTACTTC
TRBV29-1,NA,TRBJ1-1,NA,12,CSVRRGLGEAFF,TGCAGCGTCCGTCGTGGTCTGGGTGAAGCTTTCTTT
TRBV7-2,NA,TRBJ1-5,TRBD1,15,CASSLTGALTGPQHF,TGTGCCAGCAGCTTAACAGGGGCCCTCACAGGGCCCCAGCATTTT
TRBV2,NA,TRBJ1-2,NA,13,CASRPVGAIGYTF,TGTGCCAGCAGGCCGGTAGGGGCAATTGGCTACACCTTC
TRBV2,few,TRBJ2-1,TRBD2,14,CASSSGRTGNEQFF,TGTGCCAGCAGTAGCGGGAGAACTGGGAATGAGCAGTTCTTC
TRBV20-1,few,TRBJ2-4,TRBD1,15,CSARDTGGTINIQYF,TGCAGTGCTAGAGATACAGGGGGCACGATCAACATTCAGTACTTC
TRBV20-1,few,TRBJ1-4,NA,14,CSARPDSLNEKLFF,TGCAGTGCTAGACCGGACAGTCTTAATGAAAAACTGTTTTTT
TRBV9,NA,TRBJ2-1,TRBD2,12,CASRDRGDEQFF,TGTGCCAGCAGAGACCGGGGGGATGAGCAGTTCTTC
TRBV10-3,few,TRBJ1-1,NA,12,CAISELRREAFF,TGTGCCATCAGTGAGCTCCGCCGTGAAGCTTTCTTT
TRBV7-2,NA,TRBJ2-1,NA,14,CASSLYGAYNEQFF,TGTGCCAGCAGCTTATACGGGGCCTACAATGAGCAGTTCTTC
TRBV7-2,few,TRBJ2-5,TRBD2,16,CASSLASGGAFETQYF,TGTGCCAGCAGCTTAGCTAGCGGGGGGGCATTTGAGACCCAGTACTTC
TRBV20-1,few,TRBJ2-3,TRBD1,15,CSARANRGSTDTQYF,TGCAGTGCTAGAGCAAACAGGGGAAGCACAGATACGCAGTATTTT
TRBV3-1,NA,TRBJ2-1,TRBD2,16,CASSQGWTSGYNEQFF,TGTGCCAGCAGCCAAGGTTGGACTAGCGGGTACAATGAGCAGTTCTTC
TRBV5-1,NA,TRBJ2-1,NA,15,CASSLPQGHHNEQFF,TGCGCCAGCAGCTTGCCTCAGGGACACCACAATGAGCAGTTCTTC
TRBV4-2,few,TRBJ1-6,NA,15,CASSQDHEGDSPLHF,TGTGCCAGCAGCCAAGATCATGAGGGCGACTCACCCCTCCACTTT
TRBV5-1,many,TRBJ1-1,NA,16,CASSRQTGQLNTEAFF,TGCGCCAGCAGCCGACAAACCGGACAGCTGAACACTGAAGCTTTCTTT
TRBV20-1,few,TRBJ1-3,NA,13,CSARHSLGNTIYF,TGCAGTGCTAGACACAGCCTCGGAAACACCATATATTTT
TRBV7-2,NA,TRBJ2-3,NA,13,CASGKYNTDTQYF,TGTGCCAGCGGGAAGTACAACACAGATACGCAGTATTTT
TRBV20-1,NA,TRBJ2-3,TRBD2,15,CSASGLVGFTDTQYF,TGCAGTGCAAGCGGACTAGTGGGTTTCACAGATACGCAGTATTTT
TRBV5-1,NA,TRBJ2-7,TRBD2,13,CASSLSGSNEQYF,TGCGCCAGCAGTTTGAGCGGGAGCAACGAGCAGTACTTC
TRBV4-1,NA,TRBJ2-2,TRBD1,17,CASSQGQGRKDTGELFF,TGCGCCAGCAGCCAGGGACAGGGGAGGAAGGACACCGGGGAGCTGTTTTTT
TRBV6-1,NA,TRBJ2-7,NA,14,CASRNNRQTYEQYF,TGTGCCAGCAGAAACAACCGACAGACCTACGAGCAGTACTTC
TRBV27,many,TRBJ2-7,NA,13,CASSLGGGWEQYF,TGTGCCAGCAGTTTAGGAGGGGGTTGGGAGCAGTACTTC
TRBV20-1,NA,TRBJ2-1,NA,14,CSAKGGGAANEQFF,TGCAGTGCTAAGGGTGGGGGGGCGGCCAATGAGCAGTTCTTC